These 15 T cell receptor beta chains originate from one sample sequenced in a study of memory CD4+ T cells and cytomegalovirus serostatus. TCRdb's table, derived via immunoSEQ multiplex PCR, lists solely in-frame clones and lacks some. The top ten hold 4% to 5% of the sample, which has 55,000 to 80,000 clones, about 75% seen once. Single viable CD3+CD4+CD8-CD45RO+ cells were sorted as the memory CD4+ T cells. Specimen: memory CD4+ T cells from blood. The receptors originated from an adult in good health and CMV-seropositive.

This chain uses TRBV7-8 with TRBJ1-1; D unclear. V gave up 5 bases and J gave up 0 bases, with 16 bases separating them. CDR1 and CDR2 from the germline V gene are SGHVS and FQNEAQ. The CDR3 runs to 16 residues. The CDR3 loop reads CASSPGSWGMNTEAFF. For the CDR3, the DNA is TGTGCCAGCAGCCCTGGGTCTTGGGGTATGAACACTGAAGCTTTCTTT.

Worth noting for this clone: This CDR3 is also generated by other DNA sequences in the sample. The V call is TRBV7-3, the J call TRBJ2-5; D gene uncertain. CDR3 length: 13 residues. The V end lost 1 base, the J end lost 1 base, and 4 bases lay between the germline ends. Germline assignment: CDR1 SGHTA and CDR2 FQGTGA. CDR3 bases: TGTGCCAGCAGCTTAAGGGTCCAAGAGACCCAGTACTTC. As protein: CASSLRVQETQYF.

This rearrangement joins TRBV7-8 to TRBJ2-7, with TRBD1 matching 7 bases. This CDR3 is built from 13 residues. In germline, CDR1 is SGHVS, CDR2 FQNEAQ. Losses at the gene ends were 7 bases for V and 2 bases for J; bases not matched to a gene: 5. This chain's CDR3 is CASKQGKAYEQYF. Written as DNA, the CDR3 is TGTGCCAGCAAACAGGGGAAGGCCTACGAGCAGTACTTC.

The chain couples TRBV19 to TRBJ1-3; unclear D gene. Between the trimmed V and J ends, which lost 5 bases and 4 bases, there was a span of 12 bases. Germline loops: CDR1 LNHDA, CDR2 SQIVND (reference sequence). This CDR3 is 14 amino acids long. This CDR3 reads CASSRTVYGNTIYF. CDR3 bases: TGTGCCAGTAGTCGGACCGTTTACGGAAACACCATATATTTT.

Only a few counts were recorded for this clone. The J gene is TRBJ2-3, the V gene TRBV14; 8 nucleotides agree with TRBD2. Germline CDR1 SGHDN, CDR2 FVKESK. This CDR3 has 17 amino acids. Trimming took 4 bases from V and 5 from J; bases not matched to a gene: 14. The CDR3 sequence is CASSRGPSGRGKDTQYF. DNA of the CDR3: TGTGCCAGCAGCCGAGGCCCCAGCGGGAGAGGGAAAGATACGCAGTATTTT.

This clone is categorized as medium-sized. The chain carries TRBV25-1 and TRBJ1-1; 7 bases fit TRBD1. Per germline, CDR1 MGHDK and CDR2 SYGVNS. V gave up 2 bases and J gave up 7 bases; unmatched junction bases: 4. This CDR3 is built from 13 residues. CDR3 nucleotide sequence: TGTGCCAGCAGTGAAGCGCGGGACAGTGAAGCTTTCTTT. Translation gives CASSEARDSEAFF. The entire variable domain, with the rest obtained from reference TRBV25-1 and TRBJ1-1, is as follows: EADIYQTPRYLVIGTGKKITLECSQTMGHDKMYWYQQDPGMELHLIHYSYGVNSTEKGDLSSESTVSRIRTEHFPLTLESARPSHTSQYLCASSEARDSEAFFGQGTRLTVV.

This sequence joins TRBV2 and TRBJ2-1; D gene unclear. Trimming removed 1 base from V and 6 bases from J, with 10 bases in between. Germline CDR1 reads SNHLY; CDR2 reads FYNNEI. This CDR3 has 14 amino acids. The CDR3 DNA sequence: TGTGCCAGCAGTGAAGGGCCTCCGGTCAATGAGCAGTTCTTC. It is translated as CASSEGPPVNEQFF.

CDR3 DNA sequence: TGTGCCAGCAGCTACTACCTACAGACCGAGCAGTTCTTC. It translates to CASSYYLQTEQFF. The chain combines TRBV7-9 with TRBJ2-1; D not resolved. Germline V CDR1 and CDR2: SEHNR, FQNEAQ (reference sequence). The CDR3 is made up of 13 amino acids. The germline V and J ends were trimmed by 4 bases and 10 bases, with 14 bases remaining between them.

The chain combines TRBV4-2 with TRBJ1-1; D might be TRBD1 (5 bases). The V end was cut by 1 base, the J end by 0 bases, with 9 bases between. The germline V gene encodes CDR1 LGHNA and CDR2 YNFKEQ. This CDR3 comprises 15 residues. The CDR3 nucleotides read TGTGCCAGCAGCCAAGCCCCAGGGATGAACACTGAAGCTTTCTTT. Its protein is CASSQAPGMNTEAFF.

This clone was picked up a small number of times. The chain uses TRBV9 and TRBJ2-1; D gene uncertain. CDR3 length: 11 amino acids. The germline gives CDR1 SGDLS, CDR2 YYNGEE. V was cut by 1 base and J by 9 bases, with 5 bases left in between. The chain's CDR3 is CASSVWGEQFF. The CDR3 region has the DNA TGTGCCAGCAGCGTATGGGGTGAGCAGTTCTTC.

The chain links TRBV29-1 to TRBJ2-7, with 7 bases fitting TRBD2. The CDR3 loop spans 14 amino acids. The V gene's germline CDR1 is SQVTM and CDR2 ANQGSEA. V trimming: 3 bases; J trimming: 1 base; junction bases outside the gene matches: 6. CDR3 loop: CSVEGGDLSYEQYF. CDR3 sequence (DNA): TGCAGCGTTGAGGGGGGGGATCTATCCTACGAGCAGTACTTC.

The chain is built from TRBV28 and TRBJ2-4; 7 bases map to TRBD1. CDR3 size: 14 residues. J gave up 3 bases and V 8 bases, and 7 bases lay outside the gene matches. Germline loops: CDR1 MDHEN, CDR2 SYDVKM. The CDR3 is CASVNRDSKNIQYF. In DNA form, the CDR3 reads TGTGCCAGCGTAAACCGGGACAGCAAAAACATTCAGTACTTC.

This clone was seen a handful of times. The chain combines TRBV7-9 with TRBJ1-2; D uncertain. Deletions cut 1 base from V and 7 bases from J, with 7 bases between. Germline loops: CDR1 SEHNR, CDR2 FQNEAQ (reference sequence). The CDR3 is 12 residues long. The CDR3, as DNA: TGTGCCAGCAGCTTAGAGGAGGGTGGCTACACCTTC. Protein product: CASSLEEGGYTF.

This chain connects TRBV28 to TRBJ2-7; D remains ambiguous. Per the germline V gene, CDR1 is MDHEN and CDR2 is SYDVKM. Trimming pared 5 bases from V and 1 base from J, leaving 3 bases between. The CDR3 loop spans 11 amino acids. The CDR3 nucleotides read TGTGCCAGCAGTGCTTCCTACGAGCAGTACTTC. Residues: CASSASYEQYF. Based on the CDR3 plus reference TRBV28 and TRBJ2-7, the full variable domain is DVKVTQSSRYLVKRTGEKVFLECVQDMDHENMFWYRQDPGLGLRLIYFSYDVKMKEKGDIPEGYSVSREKKERFSLILESASTNQTSMYLCASSASYEQYFGPGTRLTVT.

The chain has TRBV5-4 and TRBJ1-4; the D gene is possibly TRBD1 (5 bases). The CDR3 has 14 residues. The V gene's germline CDR1 is SGHNT and CDR2 YYREEE (reference sequence). Trimming removed 2 bases from V and 8 bases from J, with 13 bases in between. CDR3 nucleotides: TGTGCCAGCAGCTTAACAGGCGAGCGGGAAAAACTGTTTTTT. Its protein product is CASSLTGEREKLFF.